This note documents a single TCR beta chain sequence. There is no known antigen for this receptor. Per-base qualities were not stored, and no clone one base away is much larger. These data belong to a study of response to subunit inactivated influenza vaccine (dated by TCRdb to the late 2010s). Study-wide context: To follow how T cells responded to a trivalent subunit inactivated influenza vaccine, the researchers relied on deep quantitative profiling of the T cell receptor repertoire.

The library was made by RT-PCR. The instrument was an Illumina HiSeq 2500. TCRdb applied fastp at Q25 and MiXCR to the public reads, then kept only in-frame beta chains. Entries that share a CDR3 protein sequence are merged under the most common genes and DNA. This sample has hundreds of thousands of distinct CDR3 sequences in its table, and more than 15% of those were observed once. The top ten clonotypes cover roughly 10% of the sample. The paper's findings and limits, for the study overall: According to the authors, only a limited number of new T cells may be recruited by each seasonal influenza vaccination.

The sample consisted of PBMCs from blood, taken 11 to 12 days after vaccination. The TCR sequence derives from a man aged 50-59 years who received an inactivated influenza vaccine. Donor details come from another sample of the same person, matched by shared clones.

The CDR3 loop reads CATSRLLHYEQYF. The nucleotide sequence is TGTGCCACCAGCAGACTTCTGCACTACGAGCAGTACTTC. Here the chain combines TRBV15 and TRBJ2-7, with no D gene named confidently. CDR1 LNHNV and CDR2 YYDKDF were looked up in the germline V gene (reference sequence). V is cut by 2 bases and J by 3 bases, and the space between the germline ends is 8 bases. The CDR3 runs 13 amino acids, cysteine and phenylalanine included. The CDR3 DNA has 39 bases and is translated from base 1.